Each of the 22 T cell receptor beta chains below was sequenced from the same sample in a study of blood T cell repertoires in COVID-19. Clones were sequenced by immunoSEQ multiplex PCR, and TCRdb holds only the in-frame ones, with some missing. The sample includes some 110,000 clones, around 80% of them seen just once. Input material: peripheral blood. These TCRs come from a man aged 55 to 70 with active or convalescent COVID-19.

The genes are TRBV7-2 and TRBJ2-3; D is perhaps TRBD2 (5 bases). The CDR3 loop spans 13 amino acids. From germline, CDR1 is SGHTA and CDR2 FQGNSA. Between the trimmed V and J ends, which lost 5 bases and 4 bases, there was a span of 10 bases. CDR3 residues: CASSANSADTQYF. CDR3 bases: TGTGCCAGCAGCGCAAATAGCGCAGATACGCAGTATTTT.

CDR3 in amino acids: CASSGVRDRASYEQYF. CDR3 nucleotide sequence: TGTGCCAGTAGCGGAGTCAGGGACAGGGCCTCCTACGAGCAGTACTTC. V usage is TRBV19 and J usage is TRBJ2-7, with 9 nucleotides matching TRBD1. Germline CDR1 is LNHDA and CDR2 is SQIVND (reference sequence). The CDR3 consists of 16 residues. V shed 6 bases, J shed 0 bases, and the junction held 9 bases outside the gene matches.

This rearrangement joins TRBV11-3 to TRBJ2-1, with TRBD2 matching over 8 bases. The CDR3 has 14 residues. J lost 9 bases, V lost 4 bases, and 8 bases had no gene match. Looked up from germline, CDR1 is SGHNT and CDR2 is YENEEA. The CDR3 reads CASSSSAGVGEQFF. CDR3 bases: TGTGCCAGCAGCTCATCAGCGGGAGTGGGTGAGCAGTTCTTC. The complete variable domain, with remaining parts taken from reference TRBV11-3 and TRBJ2-1, reads EAGVVQSPRYKIIEKKQPVAFWCNPISGHNTLYWYLQNLGQGPELLIRYENEEAVDDSQLPKDRFSAERLKGVDSTLKIQPAELGDSAVYLCASSSSAGVGEQFFGPGTRLTVL.

This rearrangement joins TRBV5-4 to TRBJ2-1; possible D gene TRBD2, 6 bases. Germline V lookup: CDR1 SGHNT, CDR2 YYREEE (reference sequence). The CDR3 is made up of 15 amino acids. V gave up 1 base and J gave up 0 bases, with 8 bases separating them. This chain's CDR3 is CASSLQAGSYNEQFF. DNA for the CDR3: TGTGCCAGCAGCTTGCAAGCGGGCTCCTACAATGAGCAGTTCTTC.

V and J are TRBV6-2 or TRBV6-3 and TRBJ1-5; 7 nucleotides agree with TRBD1. CDR1 MNHEY and CDR2 SVGEGT come from the germline V gene. The CDR3 is 14 amino acids. Germline trimming cut 2 bases from V and 5 bases from J; bases unmatched to any gene: 3. CDR3 coding DNA: TGTGCCAGCAGTTACGACAGGGTTCATCAGCCCCAGCATTTT. This encodes CASSYDRVHQPQHF.

A few counts support this clone. The CDR3 is CASSLALGTIRFYGYTF. CDR3 DNA sequence: TGTGCCAGCAGCTTAGCATTGGGGACAATTCGATTCTATGGCTACACCTTC. The J gene is TRBJ1-2, the V gene TRBV7-9, with D possibly being TRBD1 (6 bases). Between the trimmed V and J ends, which lost 0 bases and 4 bases, there was a span of 18 bases. CDR1 and CDR2 from the germline V gene are SEHNR and FQNEAQ (reference sequence). There are 17 residues in the CDR3. Using reference TRBV7-9 and TRBJ1-2 for the parts outside the CDR3, the full variable domain is DTGVSQNPRHKITKRGQNVTFRCDPISEHNRLYWYRQTLGQGPEFLTYFQNEAQLEKSRLLSDRFSAERPKGSFSTLEIQRTEQGDSAMYLCASSLALGTIRFYGYTFGSGTRLTVV.

V usage is TRBV7-2 and J usage is TRBJ2-3, with 7 bases matching TRBD1. Per germline, CDR1 SGHTA and CDR2 FQGNSA. J was trimmed by 2 bases and V by 6 bases; bases with no gene match: 5. CDR3 length equals 14 residues. CDR3 region: CASRAGGPTDTQYF. In nucleotides, the CDR3 is TGTGCCAGCAGGGCAGGGGGACCCACAGATACGCAGTATTTT.

The J gene is TRBJ2-5, the V gene TRBV7-2; D is perhaps TRBD2 (5 bases). The CDR3 contains 15 residues. Germline values: CDR1 SGHTA, CDR2 FQGNSA. Trimming shortened V by 5 bases and J by 1 base, and 14 bases separated the two germline ends. CDR3 nucleotides: TGTGCCAGCAGCCTAAGCGGAACCTCCCAAGAGACCCAGTACTTC. This encodes CASSLSGTSQETQYF. Full variable domain (rest looked up from reference TRBV7-2 and TRBJ2-5): GAGVSQSPSNKVTEKGKDVELRCDPISGHTALYWYRQSLGQGLEFLIYFQGNSAPDKSGLPSDRFSAERTGGSVSTLTIQRTQQEDSAVYLCASSLSGTSQETQYFGPGTRLLVL.

The chain combines TRBV5-4 with TRBJ2-1, with a weak D call TRBD2 (6 bases). V lost 0 bases to trimming and J lost 8 bases, with 9 bases between them. Per the germline V gene, CDR1 is SGHNT and CDR2 is YYREEE (reference sequence). The CDR3 is 13 residues long. The CDR3 protein is CASSLVGGDEQFF. CDR3 sequence (DNA): TGTGCCAGCAGCTTGGTCGGGGGAGATGAGCAGTTCTTC. The full variable domain, rest sourced from reference TRBV5-4 and TRBJ2-1, is ETGVTQSPTHLIKTRGQQVTLRCSSQSGHNTVSWYQQALGQGPQFIFQYYREEENGRGNFPPRFSGLQFPNYSSELNVNALELDDSALYLCASSLVGGDEQFFGPGTRLTVL.

The genes are TRBV5-4 and TRBJ2-4; 8 bases match TRBD2. The ends lost 3 bases at V and 3 bases at J; junction bases unmatched: 14. The CDR3 spans 18 residues. The germline CDR1 and CDR2 sequences are SGHNT and YYREEE (reference sequence). CDR3 coding DNA: TGTGCCAGCAGCTCGGGGGGGAGAAACCCAGTAGGCAAAAACATTCAGTACTTC. This encodes CASSSGGRNPVGKNIQYF.

This chain uses TRBV9 with TRBJ2-7, with 7 bases fitting TRBD1. Per germline, CDR1 SGDLS and CDR2 YYNGEE. The CDR3 contains 15 residues. With V trimmed by 0 bases and J by 0 bases, 3 bases remained unmatched. This CDR3 is CASSVEWDSSYEQYF. DNA of the CDR3: TGTGCCAGCAGCGTAGAATGGGACAGCTCCTACGAGCAGTACTTC. Based on the CDR3 plus reference TRBV9 and TRBJ2-7, the full variable domain is DSGVTQTPKHLITATGQRVTLRCSPRSGDLSVYWYQQSLDQGLQFLIQYYNGEERAKGNILERFSAQQFPDLHSELNLSSLELGDSALYFCASSVEWDSSYEQYFGPGTRLTVT.

This chain uses TRBV18 with TRBJ2-7; possibly TRBD1 for D (6 bases). V was shortened by 3 bases and J by 2 bases, with 11 bases between the two germline ends. CDR1 and CDR2 from the germline V gene are KGHSH and LQKENI. The CDR3 runs 14 residues. This CDR3 reads CASSPDRIAYEQYF. As DNA, the CDR3 is TGTGCCAGCTCACCCGACAGGATAGCCTACGAGCAGTACTTC.

This clone showed up just once. The CDR3 loop reads CASSYGESPLHF. The DNA for the CDR3 is TGTGCCAGCAGTTACGGGGAATCACCCCTCCACTTT. V usage is TRBV12-3 or TRBV12-4 and J usage is TRBJ1-6; D unclear. Deletions cut 4 bases from V and 10 bases from J, with 8 bases between. The CDR3 is 12 amino acids.

The V and J genes are TRBV7-2 and TRBJ2-5, with a possible D match to TRBD2 (6 bases). Germline CDR1 and CDR2: SGHTA and FQGNSA. V shed 4 bases and J shed 4 bases, with 25 bases lying between them. The CDR3 consists of 18 residues. CDR3 bases: TGTGCCAGCAGCTCACGCCTGAGTAGCGGCCCCCAGGGAGAGACCCAGTACTTC. Translated, it gives CASSSRLSSGPQGETQYF.

This clone was detected a few times. The J gene is TRBJ2-1, the V gene TRBV27; 7 positions agree with TRBD2. Germline trimming cut 6 bases from V and 0 bases from J; bases unmatched to any gene: 11. Germline loops: CDR1 MNHEY, CDR2 SMNVEV (reference sequence). The CDR3 is 17 amino acids. CDR3 amino acids: CASSPLPGGSSYNEQFF. The CDR3 DNA is TGTGCCAGCAGCCCTCTGCCGGGCGGGAGCTCCTACAATGAGCAGTTCTTC.

This clone was seen a handful of times. The J gene is TRBJ2-2, the V gene TRBV11-2; weak D call: TRBD1 (6 bases). Germline V gene data show CDR1 as SGHAT and CDR2 as FQNNGV. This CDR3 comprises 14 residues. V was pared by 7 bases and J by 6 bases, with 15 bases between. Here the CDR3 DNA reads TGTGCCAGCACTCCCGTAAACAGGGCCGGGGAGCTGTTTTTT. This encodes CASTPVNRAGELFF.

The chain carries TRBV11-2 and TRBJ2-7, with a possible D match to TRBD1 (5 bases). This CDR3 region has 15 residues. Germline-derived CDR1 and CDR2 are SGHAT and FQNNGV. Trimming pared 5 bases from V and 2 bases from J, leaving 16 bases between. CDR3 nucleotide sequence: TGTGCCAGCAGCACCTCCAGGGATTCTACCTACGAGCAGTACTTC. This gives the protein CASSTSRDSTYEQYF.

V and J are TRBV20-1 and TRBJ1-1; D is unclear. The CDR3 is made up of 11 amino acids. Trimming took 3 bases from V and 5 from J, leaving 7 bases between them. Germline CDR1 and CDR2: DFQATT and SNEGSKA (reference sequence). Written as DNA, the CDR3 is TGCAGTGCTAGGTCGGGGACTGAAGCTTTCTTT. It codes for CSARSGTEAFF.

This chain joins TRBV3-1 (or the pseudogene TRBV3-2) and TRBJ1-3; D remains unclear. The CDR3 runs to 16 residues. Germline V gene data show CDR1 as LGHDT and CDR2 as YNNKEL (reference sequence). V lost 1 base to trimming and J lost 0 bases, with 10 bases between them. CDR3 in amino acids: CASSQVQNPSGNTIYF. For the CDR3, the DNA is TGTGCCAGCAGCCAAGTGCAGAACCCCTCTGGAAACACCATATATTTT.

The V gene is TRBV5-1, the J gene TRBJ2-3; TRBD2 matches at 10 bases. Germline V gene data show CDR1 as SGHRS and CDR2 as YFSETQ. The CDR3 has 15 amino acids. J was trimmed by 3 bases and V by 0 bases; bases with no gene match: 1. CDR3 region: CASSLELAGTDTQYF. CDR3 sequence (DNA): TGCGCCAGCAGCTTGGAACTAGCGGGAACAGATACGCAGTATTTT.

The CDR3 bases are TGTGCCAGCAGTGAAGAGGACAGGAGGTTCTTC. This translates into CASSEEDRRFF. The chain joins TRBV2 to TRBJ2-1, with 7 bases aligning to TRBD1. CDR3 length: 11 residues. V was pared by 1 base and J by 15 bases, with 3 bases of the junction left unmatched. CDR1 and CDR2 from the germline V gene are SNHLY and FYNNEI.

The CDR3: CASSPTADSNQPQHF. In nucleotides, the CDR3 is TGTGCCAGCAGCCCGACAGCCGATAGCAATCAGCCCCAGCATTTT. The chain carries TRBV11-2 and TRBJ1-5; D is possibly TRBD1 (5 bases). Germline lookup yields CDR1 SGHAT and CDR2 FQNNGV. V gave up 5 bases and J gave up 0 bases, with 11 bases separating them. This CDR3 contains 15 residues.